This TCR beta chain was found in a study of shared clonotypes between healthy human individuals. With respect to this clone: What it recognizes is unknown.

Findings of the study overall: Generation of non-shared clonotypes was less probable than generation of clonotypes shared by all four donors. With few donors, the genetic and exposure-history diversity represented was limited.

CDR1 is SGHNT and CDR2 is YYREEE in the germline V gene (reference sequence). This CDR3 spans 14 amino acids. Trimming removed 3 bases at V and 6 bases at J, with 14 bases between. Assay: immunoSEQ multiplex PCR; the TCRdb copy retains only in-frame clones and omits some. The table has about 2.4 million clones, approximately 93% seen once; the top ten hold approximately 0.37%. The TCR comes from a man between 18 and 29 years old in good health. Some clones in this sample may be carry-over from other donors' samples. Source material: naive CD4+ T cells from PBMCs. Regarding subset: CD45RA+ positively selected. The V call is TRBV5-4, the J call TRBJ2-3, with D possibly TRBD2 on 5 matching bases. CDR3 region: CASSSPGRRDTQYF. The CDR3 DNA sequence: TGTGCCAGCAGCTCCCCGGGAAGACGGGATACGCAGTATTTT.